This T cell receptor (beta chain) was obtained from a study of blood T cells in healthy people across ages. This clonotype was counted many times. Combining a sample-barcoded 5' primer with a J-beta primer mix, a second PCR ran for roughly 7 to 11 cycles. One entry per CDR3 protein results from TCRdb running MiXCR on the 5' RACE reads. Seen here are 1.5 million to 2 million distinct CDR3 sequences, roughly 52% observed once, and the top ten hold roughly 2%. Extractions gave at least 6 micrograms of total RNA per sample. The sequence was collected from a woman aged 40-49 years in good health. Sequencing was done on a sample of blood.

CDR3 in amino acids: CASSFGVEETQYF. DNA of the CDR3: TGTGCCAGCAGTTTTGGGGTTGAGGAGACCCAGTACTTC. The chain links TRBV28 to TRBJ2-5; D remains unclear. V lost 3 bases and J 5 bases, leaving 10 bases between the germline ends. The length of the CDR3 is 13 residues. In germline, CDR1 is MDHEN, CDR2 SYDVKM.